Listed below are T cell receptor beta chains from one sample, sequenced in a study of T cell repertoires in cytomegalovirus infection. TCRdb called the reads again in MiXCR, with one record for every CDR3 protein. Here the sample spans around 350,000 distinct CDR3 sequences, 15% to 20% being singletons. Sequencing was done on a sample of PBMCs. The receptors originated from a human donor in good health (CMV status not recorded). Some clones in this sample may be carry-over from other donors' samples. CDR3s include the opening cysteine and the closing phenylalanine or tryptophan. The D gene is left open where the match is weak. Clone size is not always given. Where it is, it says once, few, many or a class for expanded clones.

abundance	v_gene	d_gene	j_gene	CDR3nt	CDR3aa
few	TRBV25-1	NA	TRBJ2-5	TGTGCCAGCAGTGAAGGGCAGGGGGGAACCCAAGAGACCCAGTACTTC	CASSEGQGGTQETQYF
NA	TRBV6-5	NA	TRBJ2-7	TGTGCCAGCAGTTACTCGGTTCGGGGCTACCCCTACGAGCAGTACTTC	CASSYSVRGYPYEQYF
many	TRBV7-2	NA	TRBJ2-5	TGTGCCAGCAGCCAACAGTTTTCCTCGGGGACCCAGTACTTC	CASSQQFSSGTQYF
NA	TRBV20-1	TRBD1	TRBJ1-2	TGCAGTGCTAGATCTCAGACAGGGCCAAACTATGGCTACACCTTC	CSARSQTGPNYGYTF
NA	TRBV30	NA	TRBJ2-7	TGTGCCTGGAGTGTTTTCCTGGAGCAGTACTTC	CAWSVFLEQYF
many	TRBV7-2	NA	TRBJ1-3	TGTGCCAGCAGCTCAGGCACAGCCTCTGGAAACACCATATATTTT	CASSSGTASGNTIYF
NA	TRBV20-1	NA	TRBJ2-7	TGCAGTGCTAGCCCCCGCACTACGTACTACGAGCAGTACTTC	CSASPRTTYYEQYF
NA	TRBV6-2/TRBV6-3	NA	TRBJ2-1	TGTGCCAGCAGTTACTCTCCGTTCGGGGAGCAGTTCTTC	CASSYSPFGEQFF
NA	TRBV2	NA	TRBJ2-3	TGTGCCAGCAGTGAAGCGCGCGGTAGGGATACGCAGTATTTT	CASSEARGRDTQYF
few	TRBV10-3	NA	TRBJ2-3	TGTGCCATCAGCGGCCGAGCCGCCACCCCAGATACGCAGTATTTT	CAISGRAATPDTQYF
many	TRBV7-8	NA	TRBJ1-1	TGTGCCAGCAGCATGGGACAGAACACTGAAGCTTTCTTT	CASSMGQNTEAFF
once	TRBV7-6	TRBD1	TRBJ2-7	TGTGCCAGCAGCTTAGCATCCGGGACAGGGGGCGCCTACGAGCAGTACTTC	CASSLASGTGGAYEQYF
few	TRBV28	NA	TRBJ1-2	TGTGCCAGCAGTTCAGGCGAGGCAGACTATGGCTACACCTTC	CASSSGEADYGYTF
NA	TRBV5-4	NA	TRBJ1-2	TGTGCCAGCAGCCGAGGAAGTAACTATGGCTACACCTTC	CASSRGSNYGYTF
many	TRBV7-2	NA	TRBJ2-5	TGTGCCAGCAGCTCTGGACGCGGGGAAGAGACCCAGTACTTC	CASSSGRGEETQYF
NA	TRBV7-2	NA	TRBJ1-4	TGTGCCAGCAGCTTAGTCTGGGGGCAGGGCGAAAAACTGTTTTTT	CASSLVWGQGEKLFF
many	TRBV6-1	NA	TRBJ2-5	TGTGCCAGCAGTGTCGAAGGAGAGACCCAGTACTTC	CASSVEGETQYF
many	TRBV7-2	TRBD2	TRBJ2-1	TGTGCCAGTTATCCGGGGGGACGCTCCTACAATGAGCAGTTCTTC	CASYPGGRSYNEQFF
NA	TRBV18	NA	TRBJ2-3	TGTGCCAGCTCACCGTTTTCCCGAGGGGTCACAGATACGCAGTATTTT	CASSPFSRGVTDTQYF
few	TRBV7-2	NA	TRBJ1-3	TGTGCCAGCAGCTTTACACCTTCTGGAAACACCATATATTTT	CASSFTPSGNTIYF
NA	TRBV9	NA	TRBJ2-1	TGTGCCAGCAGCGTAGTCTACCATGAGCAGTTCTTC	CASSVVYHEQFF
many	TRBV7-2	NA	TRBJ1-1	TGTGCCAGCAGCTTAGTGGCTGCTGAAGCTTTCTTT	CASSLVAAEAFF
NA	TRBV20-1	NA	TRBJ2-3	TGCAGTGCTAGAGATCCAGGGGGGGCCACAGATACGCAGTATTTT	CSARDPGGATDTQYF
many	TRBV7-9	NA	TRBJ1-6	TGTGCCAGCAGCTTTGAGCTTTCACCCCTCCACTTT	CASSFELSPLHF
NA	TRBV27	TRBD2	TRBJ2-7	TGTGCCAGCAGTAACCTACCTCGAGCGGGGAGGGTCCGCGAGCAGTACTTC	CASSNLPRAGRVREQYF
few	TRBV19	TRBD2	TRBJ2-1	TGTGCCAGTAGTATGGGGACTACCGTCAATGAGCAGTTCTTC	CASSMGTTVNEQFF
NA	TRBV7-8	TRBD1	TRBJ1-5	TGTGCCAGCAGCTTAGCCCCGGTAACAGGGGGCAATCAGCCCCAGCATTTT	CASSLAPVTGGNQPQHF
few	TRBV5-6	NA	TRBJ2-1	TGTGCCAGCAGCTTGGCCGTACTAGTGGGCGAGCAGTTCTTC	CASSLAVLVGEQFF
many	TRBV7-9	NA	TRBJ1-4	TGTGCCAGCAGCAGGTACAGGGCCCCTAATGAAAAACTGTTTTTT	CASSRYRAPNEKLFF
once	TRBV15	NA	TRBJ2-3	TGTGCCACCAGCAGAGATGGGCGGAGACCTAGCACAGATACGCAGTATTTT	CATSRDGRRPSTDTQYF
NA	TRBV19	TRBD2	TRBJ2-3	TGTGCCAGTAGTAAAACTAGCGGAGCCTACACAGATACGCAGTATTTT	CASSKTSGAYTDTQYF
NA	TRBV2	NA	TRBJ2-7	TGTGCCAGCAGTAAGAATTCCTACGAGCAGTACTTC	CASSKNSYEQYF
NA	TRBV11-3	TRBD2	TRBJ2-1	TGTGCCAGCAGCTTAGGAGGGGGACTAGCTTACAATGAGCAGCTCTTC	CASSLGGGLAYNEQLF
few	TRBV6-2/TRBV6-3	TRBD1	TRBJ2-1	TGTGCCAGCAGTTACCGGCGGGACAGGGGGTTACGGAGCTCCTACAATGAGCAGTTCTTC	CASSYRRDRGLRSSYNEQFF
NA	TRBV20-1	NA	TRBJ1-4	TGCAGTGCTCCCAGGAGGGGGACCACAACTAATGAAAAACTGTTTTTT	CSAPRRGTTTNEKLFF
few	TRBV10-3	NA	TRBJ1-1	TGTGCCATCAGTGACCCCCGGGCCACAGGTTCGAACACTGAAGCTTTCTTT	CAISDPRATGSNTEAFF
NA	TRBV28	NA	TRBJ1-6	TGTGCCAGCAGTTTATGGGGCGAAGGGGGTTCACCCCTCCACTTT	CASSLWGEGGSPLHF
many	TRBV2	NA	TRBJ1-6	TGTGCCAGCAGTGAAACTGGGGCAGTGAATTCACCCCTCCACTTT	CASSETGAVNSPLHF